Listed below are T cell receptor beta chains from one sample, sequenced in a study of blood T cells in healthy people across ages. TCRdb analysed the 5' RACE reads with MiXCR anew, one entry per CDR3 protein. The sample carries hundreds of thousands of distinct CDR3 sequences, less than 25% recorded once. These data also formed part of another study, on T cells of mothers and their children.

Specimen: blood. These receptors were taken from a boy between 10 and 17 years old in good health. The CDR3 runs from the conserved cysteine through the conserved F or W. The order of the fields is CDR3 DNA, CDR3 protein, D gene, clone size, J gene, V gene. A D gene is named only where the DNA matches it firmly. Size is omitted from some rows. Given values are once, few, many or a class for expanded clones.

DNA: TGCGCCAGCAGCCAAGATCGGTCTAGCGGGTCGGAAGAGCAGTACTTC; CDR3: CASSQDRSSGSEEQYF; D: TRBD2; size: -; J: TRBJ2-7; V: TRBV4-3
DNA: TGTGCCATCAGTCCCGGGACAGGGGTTTTTAACTATGGCTACACCTTC; CDR3: CAISPGTGVFNYGYTF; D: TRBD1; size: -; J: TRBJ1-2; V: TRBV10-3
DNA: TGTGCCAGCAGCTTAGGGGACAGGGTTACCCACTACGAGCAGTACTTC; CDR3: CASSLGDRVTHYEQYF; D: TRBD1; size: -; J: TRBJ2-7; V: TRBV13
DNA: TGTGCCAGCAGTCCACTGGCTAGCCCAAGCACAGATACGCAGTATTTT; CDR3: CASSPLASPSTDTQYF; D: -; size: -; J: TRBJ2-3; V: TRBV6-1
DNA: TGTGCCAGCAGCCACGGCCCAGAGACCCAGTACTTC; CDR3: CASSHGPETQYF; D: -; size: -; J: TRBJ2-5; V: TRBV7-2
DNA: TGTGCCAGCGGTTGGGCTGGGACAGGGACCTTCGAGACCCAGTGCTTC; CDR3: CASGWAGTGTFETQCF; D: TRBD1; size: -; J: TRBJ2-5; V: TRBV28
DNA: TGTGCCAGCAGTGGACAGGGGAAGGCAACTAATGAAAAACTGTATTTT; CDR3: CASSGQGKATNEKLYF; D: TRBD1; size: -; J: TRBJ1-4; V: TRBV6-1
DNA: TGTGCCAGCAGTTACCCCGACCCCGGGAAGCCCCAGCATTTT; CDR3: CASSYPDPGKPQHF; D: -; size: many; J: TRBJ1-5; V: TRBV6-6
DNA: TGTGCCAGCAGTTTCAATCCGAGGGGACTAGAGAGGGCTGTAGAAGAGACCCAGTACTTC; CDR3: CASSFNPRGLERAVEETQYF; D: TRBD2; size: -; J: TRBJ2-5; V: TRBV12-3/TRBV12-4
DNA: TGCAGTGCTAGAGGGGACTTGTACGAGCAGTACTTC; CDR3: CSARGDLYEQYF; D: -; size: few; J: TRBJ2-7; V: TRBV20-1
DNA: TGCGCCAGCAGACGGGGCGACTCGAACACCGGGGAGCTGTTTTTT; CDR3: CASRRGDSNTGELFF; D: -; size: few; J: TRBJ2-2; V: TRBV5-1
DNA: TGTGCCAGCAGTGAAGCGCTTCGGGGGGCAGGAGGAAACACCATATATTTT; CDR3: CASSEALRGAGGNTIYF; D: -; size: -; J: TRBJ1-3; V: TRBV2
DNA: TGTGCCAGCACGGGGAGCTCCTACAATGAGCAGTTCTTC; CDR3: CASTGSSYNEQFF; D: -; size: few; J: TRBJ2-1; V: TRBV25-1
DNA: TGCAGTGCCCGGGGAGGGACTCGCGGCATCGGTGAGCAGTTCTTC; CDR3: CSARGGTRGIGEQFF; D: TRBD2; size: few; J: TRBJ2-1; V: TRBV20-1
DNA: TGCGCCAGCATCGAGTCCGGGACTAGCGGGGCAGGAGAGACCCAGTACTTC; CDR3: CASIESGTSGAGETQYF; D: TRBD2; size: -; J: TRBJ2-5; V: TRBV5-1
DNA: TGTGCCAGCAGGCGGGGGGTAATGAACACTGAAGCTTTCTTT; CDR3: CASRRGVMNTEAFF; D: -; size: -; J: TRBJ1-1; V: TRBV28
DNA: TGCAGTGCTAGGGCAGGAACCAACACTGAAGCTTTCTTT; CDR3: CSARAGTNTEAFF; D: -; size: few; J: TRBJ1-1; V: TRBV20-1
DNA: TGTGCCAGCAGCTCTGCCTCAACTAAGACCGGGGAGCTGTTTTTT; CDR3: CASSSASTKTGELFF; D: -; size: few; J: TRBJ2-2; V: TRBV7-9
DNA: TGTGCCAGCAGCGGCCGGGGGACCCGCAAGGGGAATGAGCAGTTCTTC; CDR3: CASSGRGTRKGNEQFF; D: -; size: -; J: TRBJ2-1; V: TRBV7-2
DNA: TGTGCCAGCAGTTCCCTGAGCGGGTTTGGCTCCTACGAGCAGTACTTC; CDR3: CASSSLSGFGSYEQYF; D: -; size: -; J: TRBJ2-7; V: TRBV28
DNA: TGCAGTGCTGGAGCTGGGAAGACCCAGTACTTC; CDR3: CSAGAGKTQYF; D: -; size: -; J: TRBJ2-5; V: TRBV20-1
DNA: TGTGCCAGCAGTTTAGGCGGGACCTCTGGAAACACCATATATTTT; CDR3: CASSLGGTSGNTIYF; D: -; size: few; J: TRBJ1-3; V: TRBV27
DNA: TGTGCCACGGGGAACGGGTCCACCCGGGTTGGCTATGGCTACACCTTC; CDR3: CATGNGSTRVGYGYTF; D: -; size: -; J: TRBJ1-2; V: TRBV15
DNA: TGTGCCACCATGGGGACAGCCCGCGGTACGGAGACCCAGTACTTC; CDR3: CATMGTARGTETQYF; D: TRBD1; size: few; J: TRBJ2-5; V: TRBV24-1
DNA: TGTGCCAGCAGCTTCCTTGGGGGGGCCAGGAATGAGCAGTTCTTC; CDR3: CASSFLGGARNEQFF; D: -; size: few; J: TRBJ2-1; V: TRBV13
DNA: TGTGCCAGCAGCTGGCCTTTGGATGGCGAGCAGTACTTC; CDR3: CASSWPLDGEQYF; D: -; size: -; J: TRBJ2-7; V: TRBV7-2
DNA: TGTGCCAGCAGTTCGGACAGGACTTACTCCTACAATGAGCAGTTCTTC; CDR3: CASSSDRTYSYNEQFF; D: TRBD1; size: -; J: TRBJ2-1; V: TRBV6-5
DNA: TGCAGTGCCCTCCCGGGGTGGGGGACGGGAGAGACCCAGTACTTC; CDR3: CSALPGWGTGETQYF; D: -; size: -; J: TRBJ2-5; V: TRBV20-1
DNA: TGCGCCAGCAGCCAAGATTCGCGGGAACCAGATACGCAGTATTTT; CDR3: CASSQDSREPDTQYF; D: -; size: -; J: TRBJ2-3; V: TRBV4-1